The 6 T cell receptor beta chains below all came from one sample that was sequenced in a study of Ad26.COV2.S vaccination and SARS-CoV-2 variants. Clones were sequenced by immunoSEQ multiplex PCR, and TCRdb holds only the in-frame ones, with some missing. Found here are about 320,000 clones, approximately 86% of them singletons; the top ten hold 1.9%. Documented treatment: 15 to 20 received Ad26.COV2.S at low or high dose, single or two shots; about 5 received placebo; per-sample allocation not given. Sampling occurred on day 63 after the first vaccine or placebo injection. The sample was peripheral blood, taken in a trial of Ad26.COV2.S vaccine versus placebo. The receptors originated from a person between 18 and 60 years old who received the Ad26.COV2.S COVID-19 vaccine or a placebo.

The CDR3 DNA follows: TGTGCCAGCTCATCGGACAGCCCTGGAAACACCATATATTTT. Amino acid sequence: CASSSDSPGNTIYF. The chain has TRBV18 and TRBJ1-3, with D maybe TRBD1 (6 bases). V was cut by 5 bases and J by 2 bases, with 10 bases left in between. Germline loops: CDR1 KGHSH, CDR2 LQKENI. The CDR3 loop spans 14 amino acids.

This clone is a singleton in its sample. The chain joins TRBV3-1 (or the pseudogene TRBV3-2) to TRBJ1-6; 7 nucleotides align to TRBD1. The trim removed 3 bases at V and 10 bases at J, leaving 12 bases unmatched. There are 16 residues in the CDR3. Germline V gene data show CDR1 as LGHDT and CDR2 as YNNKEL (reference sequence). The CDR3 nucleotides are TGTGCCAGCAGCCATGAGGGGGCTATAGCAGGCTCACCCCTCCACTTT. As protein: CASSHEGAIAGSPLHF.

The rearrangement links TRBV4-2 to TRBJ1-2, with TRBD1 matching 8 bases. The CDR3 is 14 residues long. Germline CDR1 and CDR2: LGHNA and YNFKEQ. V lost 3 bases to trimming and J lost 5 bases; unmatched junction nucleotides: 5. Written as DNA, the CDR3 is TGTGCCAGCAGCCAGGGACAGGAGGAGTATGGCTACACCTTC. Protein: CASSQGQEEYGYTF.

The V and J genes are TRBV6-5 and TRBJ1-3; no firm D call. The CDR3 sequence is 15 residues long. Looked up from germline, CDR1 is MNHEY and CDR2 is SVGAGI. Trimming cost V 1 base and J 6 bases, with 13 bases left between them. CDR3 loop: CASSYYGDSPNTIYF. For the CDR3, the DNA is TGTGCCAGCAGTTACTATGGGGATTCGCCAAACACCATATATTTT.

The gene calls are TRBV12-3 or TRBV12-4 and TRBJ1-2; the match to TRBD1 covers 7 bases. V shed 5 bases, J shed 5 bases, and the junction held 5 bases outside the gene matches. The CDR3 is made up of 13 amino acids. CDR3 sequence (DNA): TGTGCCAGCAGTCGGGACAGCACTTATGGCTACACCTTC. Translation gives CASSRDSTYGYTF.

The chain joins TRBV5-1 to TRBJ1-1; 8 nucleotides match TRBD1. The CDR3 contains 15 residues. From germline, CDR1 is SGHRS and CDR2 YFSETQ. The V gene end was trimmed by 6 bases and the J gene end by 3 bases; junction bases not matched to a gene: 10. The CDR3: CASTPADRVDTEAFF. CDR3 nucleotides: TGCGCCAGCACCCCTGCGGACAGGGTCGACACTGAAGCTTTCTTT.